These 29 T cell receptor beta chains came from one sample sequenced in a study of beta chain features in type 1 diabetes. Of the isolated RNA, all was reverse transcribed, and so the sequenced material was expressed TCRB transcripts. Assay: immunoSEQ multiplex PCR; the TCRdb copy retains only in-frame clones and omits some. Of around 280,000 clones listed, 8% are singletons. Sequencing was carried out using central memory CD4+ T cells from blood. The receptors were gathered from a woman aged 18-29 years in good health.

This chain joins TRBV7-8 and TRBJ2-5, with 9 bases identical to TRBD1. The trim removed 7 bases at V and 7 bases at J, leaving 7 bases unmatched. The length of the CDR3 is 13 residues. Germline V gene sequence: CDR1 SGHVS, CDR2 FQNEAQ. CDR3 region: CASTPQGAGTQYF. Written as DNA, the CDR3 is TGTGCCAGCACCCCACAGGGGGCAGGGACCCAGTACTTC.

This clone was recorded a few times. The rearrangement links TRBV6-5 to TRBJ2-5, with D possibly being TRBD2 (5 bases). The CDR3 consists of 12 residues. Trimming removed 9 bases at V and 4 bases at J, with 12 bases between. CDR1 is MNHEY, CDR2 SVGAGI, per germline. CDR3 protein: CASAGLAETQYF. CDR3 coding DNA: TGTGCCAGTGCGGGCCTTGCAGAGACCCAGTACTTC.

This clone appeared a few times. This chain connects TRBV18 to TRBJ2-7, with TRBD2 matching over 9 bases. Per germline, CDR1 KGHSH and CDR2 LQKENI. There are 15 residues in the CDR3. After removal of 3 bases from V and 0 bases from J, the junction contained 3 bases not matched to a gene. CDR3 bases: TGTGCCAGCTCACCTGGGCGGGAGGGCTCCTACGAGCAGTACTTC. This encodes CASSPGREGSYEQYF.

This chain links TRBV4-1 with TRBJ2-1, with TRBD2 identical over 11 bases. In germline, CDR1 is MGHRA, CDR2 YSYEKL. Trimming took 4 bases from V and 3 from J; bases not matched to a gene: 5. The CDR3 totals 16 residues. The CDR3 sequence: CASSLTGTSGYNEQFF. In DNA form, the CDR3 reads TGCGCCAGCAGCCTAACCGGGACTAGCGGCTACAATGAGCAGTTCTTC.

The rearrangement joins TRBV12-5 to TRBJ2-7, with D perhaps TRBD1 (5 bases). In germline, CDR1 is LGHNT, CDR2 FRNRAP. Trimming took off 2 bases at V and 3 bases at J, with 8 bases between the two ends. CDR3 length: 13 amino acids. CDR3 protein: CASGLQTDYEQYF. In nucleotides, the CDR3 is TGTGCTAGTGGTTTGCAGACAGACTACGAGCAGTACTTC.

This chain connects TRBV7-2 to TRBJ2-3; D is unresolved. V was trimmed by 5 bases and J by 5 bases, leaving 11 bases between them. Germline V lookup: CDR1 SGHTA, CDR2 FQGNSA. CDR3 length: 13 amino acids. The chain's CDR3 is CASSPRPGDTQYF. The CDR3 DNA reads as TGTGCCAGCAGCCCCCGACCCGGAGATACGCAGTATTTT.

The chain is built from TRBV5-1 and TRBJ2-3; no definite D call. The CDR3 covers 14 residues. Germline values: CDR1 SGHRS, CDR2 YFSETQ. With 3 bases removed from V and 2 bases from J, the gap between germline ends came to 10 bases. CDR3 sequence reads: CASSSDTSTDTQYF. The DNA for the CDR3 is TGCGCCAGCAGCTCTGACACGTCCACAGATACGCAGTATTTT.

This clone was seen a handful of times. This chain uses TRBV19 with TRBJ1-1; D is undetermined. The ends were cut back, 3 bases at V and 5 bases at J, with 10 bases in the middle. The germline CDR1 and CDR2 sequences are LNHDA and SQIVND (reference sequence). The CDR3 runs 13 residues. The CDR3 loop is CASSIKGWTEAFF. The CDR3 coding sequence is TGTGCCAGTAGTATTAAGGGTTGGACTGAAGCTTTCTTT. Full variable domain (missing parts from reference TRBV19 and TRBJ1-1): DGGITQSPKYLFRKEGQNVTLSCEQNLNHDAMYWYRQDPGQGLRLIYYSQIVNDFQKGDIAEGYSVSREKKESFPLTVTSAQKNPTAFYLCASSIKGWTEAFFGQGTRLTVV.

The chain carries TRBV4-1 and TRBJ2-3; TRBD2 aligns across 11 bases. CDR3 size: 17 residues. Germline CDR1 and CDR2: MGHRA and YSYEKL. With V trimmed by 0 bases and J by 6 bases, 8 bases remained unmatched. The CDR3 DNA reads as TGCGCCAGCAGCCAAGACCCTAGCGGGAGGTTGTCGGATACGCAGTATTTT. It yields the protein CASSQDPSGRLSDTQYF.

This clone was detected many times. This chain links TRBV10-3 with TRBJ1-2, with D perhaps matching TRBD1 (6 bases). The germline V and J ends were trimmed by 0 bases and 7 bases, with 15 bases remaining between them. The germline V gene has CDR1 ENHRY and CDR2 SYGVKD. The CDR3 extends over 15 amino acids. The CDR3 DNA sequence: TGTGCCATCAGTGAGTCGGACCGGGGGGCTAGTGGCTACACCTTC. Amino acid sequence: CAISESDRGASGYTF.

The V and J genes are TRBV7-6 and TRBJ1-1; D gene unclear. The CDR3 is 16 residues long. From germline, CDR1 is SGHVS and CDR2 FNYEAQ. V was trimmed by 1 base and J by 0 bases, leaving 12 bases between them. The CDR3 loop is CASSLGGPMMNTEAFF. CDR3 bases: TGTGCCAGCAGCTTAGGGGGTCCGATGATGAACACTGAAGCTTTCTTT. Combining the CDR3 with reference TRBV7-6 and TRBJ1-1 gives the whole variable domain GAGVSQSPRYKVTKRGQDVALRCDPISGHVSLYWYRQALGQGPEFLTYFNYEAQQDKSGLPNDRFSAERPEGSISTLTIQRTEQRDSAMYRCASSLGGPMMNTEAFFGQGTRLTVV.

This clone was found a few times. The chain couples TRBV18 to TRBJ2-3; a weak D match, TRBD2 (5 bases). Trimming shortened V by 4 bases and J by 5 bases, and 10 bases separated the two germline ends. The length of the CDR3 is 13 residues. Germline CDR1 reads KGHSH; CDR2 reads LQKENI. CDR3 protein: CASSRMEVDTQYF. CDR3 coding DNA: TGTGCCAGCTCACGTATGGAGGTAGATACGCAGTATTTT.

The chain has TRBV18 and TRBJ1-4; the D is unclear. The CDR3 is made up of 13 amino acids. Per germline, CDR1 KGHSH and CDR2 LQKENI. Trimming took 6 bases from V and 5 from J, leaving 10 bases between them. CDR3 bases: TGTGCCAGCTCTCGAATCAGAAATGAAAAACTGTTTTTT. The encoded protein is CASSRIRNEKLFF.

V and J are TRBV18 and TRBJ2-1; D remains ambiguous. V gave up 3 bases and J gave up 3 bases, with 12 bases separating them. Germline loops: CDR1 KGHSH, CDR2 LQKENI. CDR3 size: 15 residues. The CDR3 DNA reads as TGTGCCAGCTCACCCGCTCAGGCAAACTACAATGAGCAGTTCTTC. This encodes CASSPAQANYNEQFF.

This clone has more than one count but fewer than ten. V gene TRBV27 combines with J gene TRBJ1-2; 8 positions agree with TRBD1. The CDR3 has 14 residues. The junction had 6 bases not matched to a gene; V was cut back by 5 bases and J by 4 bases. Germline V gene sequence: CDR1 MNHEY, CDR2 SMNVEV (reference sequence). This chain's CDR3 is CASSPQGEGYGYTF. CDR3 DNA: TGTGCCAGCAGTCCACAGGGGGAGGGCTATGGCTACACCTTC.

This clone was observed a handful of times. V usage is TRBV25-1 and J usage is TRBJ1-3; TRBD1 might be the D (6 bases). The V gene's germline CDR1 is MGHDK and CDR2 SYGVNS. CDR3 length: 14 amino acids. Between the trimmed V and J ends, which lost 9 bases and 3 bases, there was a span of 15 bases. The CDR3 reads CASADRNVGNTIYF. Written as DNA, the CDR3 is TGTGCCAGTGCTGACAGGAACGTTGGAAACACCATATATTTT.

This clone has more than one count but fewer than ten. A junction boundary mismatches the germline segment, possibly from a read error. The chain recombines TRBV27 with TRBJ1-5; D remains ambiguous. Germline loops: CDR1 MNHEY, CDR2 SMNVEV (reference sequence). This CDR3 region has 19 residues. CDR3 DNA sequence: TGTGCCAGCAGTCTATCGGTCCCCTCAAGCGGATCGTTGAATCAGCCCCAGCATTTT. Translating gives CASSLSVPSSGSLNQPQHF.

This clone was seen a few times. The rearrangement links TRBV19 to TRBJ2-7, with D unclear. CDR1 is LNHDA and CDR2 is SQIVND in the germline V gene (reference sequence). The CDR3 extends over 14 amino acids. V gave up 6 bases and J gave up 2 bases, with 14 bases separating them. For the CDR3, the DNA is TGTGCCAGTAGCGAAGCGTGGGCGACCTACGAGCAGTACTTC. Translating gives CASSEAWATYEQYF.

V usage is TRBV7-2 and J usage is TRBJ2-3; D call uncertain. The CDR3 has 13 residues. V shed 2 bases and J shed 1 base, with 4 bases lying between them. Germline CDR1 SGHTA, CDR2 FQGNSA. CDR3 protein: CASSLSRTDTQYF. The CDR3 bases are TGTGCCAGCAGCTTAAGCCGCACAGATACGCAGTATTTT.

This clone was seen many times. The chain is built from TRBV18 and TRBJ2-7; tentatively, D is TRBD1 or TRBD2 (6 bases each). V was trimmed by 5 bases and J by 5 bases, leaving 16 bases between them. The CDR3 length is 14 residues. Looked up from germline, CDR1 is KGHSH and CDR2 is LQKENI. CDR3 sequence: CASSTSGGTNEQYF. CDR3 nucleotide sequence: TGTGCCAGCTCAACCTCCGGGGGCACCAACGAGCAGTACTTC.

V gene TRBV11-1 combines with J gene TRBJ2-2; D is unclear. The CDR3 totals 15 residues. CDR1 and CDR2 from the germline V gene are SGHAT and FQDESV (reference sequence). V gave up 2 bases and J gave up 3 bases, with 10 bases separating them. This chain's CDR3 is CASSLSGQDTGELFF. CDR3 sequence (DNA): TGTGCCAGCAGCTTATCCGGCCAGGACACCGGGGAGCTGTTTTTT.

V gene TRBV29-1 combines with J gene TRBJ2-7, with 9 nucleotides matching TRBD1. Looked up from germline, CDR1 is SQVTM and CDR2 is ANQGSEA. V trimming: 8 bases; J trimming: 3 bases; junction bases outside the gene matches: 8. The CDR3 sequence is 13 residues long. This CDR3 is CSLRDREYYEQYV. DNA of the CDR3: TGCAGCCTCCGGGACAGGGAGTACTACGAGCAGTACGTC.

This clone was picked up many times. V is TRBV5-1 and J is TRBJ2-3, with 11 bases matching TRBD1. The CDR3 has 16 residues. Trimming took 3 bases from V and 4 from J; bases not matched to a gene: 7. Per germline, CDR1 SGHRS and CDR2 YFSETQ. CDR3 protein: CASSYGGQGAADTQYF. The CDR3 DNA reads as TGCGCCAGCAGCTACGGAGGACAGGGGGCGGCAGATACGCAGTATTTT.

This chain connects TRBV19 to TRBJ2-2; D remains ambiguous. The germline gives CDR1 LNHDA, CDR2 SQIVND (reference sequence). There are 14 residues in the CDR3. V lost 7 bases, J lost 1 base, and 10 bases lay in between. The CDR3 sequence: CASIGPLNTGELFF. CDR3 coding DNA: TGTGCCAGTATTGGGCCGCTGAACACCGGGGAGCTGTTTTTT. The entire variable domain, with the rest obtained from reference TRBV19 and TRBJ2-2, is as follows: DGGITQSPKYLFRKEGQNVTLSCEQNLNHDAMYWYRQDPGQGLRLIYYSQIVNDFQKGDIAEGYSVSREKKESFPLTVTSAQKNPTAFYLCASIGPLNTGELFFGEGSRLTVL.

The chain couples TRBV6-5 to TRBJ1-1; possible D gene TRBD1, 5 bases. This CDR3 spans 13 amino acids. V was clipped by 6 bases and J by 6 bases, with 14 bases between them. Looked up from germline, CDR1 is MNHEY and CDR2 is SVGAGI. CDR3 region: CASRELRGPEAFF. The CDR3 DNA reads TGTGCCAGCAGAGAACTTAGGGGACCTGAAGCTTTCTTT.

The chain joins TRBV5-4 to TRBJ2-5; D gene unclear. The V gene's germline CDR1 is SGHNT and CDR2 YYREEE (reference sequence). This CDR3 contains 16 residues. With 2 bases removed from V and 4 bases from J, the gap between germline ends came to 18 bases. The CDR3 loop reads CASSLGAELGGETQYF. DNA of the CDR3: TGTGCCAGCAGCTTAGGTGCCGAGCTAGGCGGAGAGACCCAGTACTTC.

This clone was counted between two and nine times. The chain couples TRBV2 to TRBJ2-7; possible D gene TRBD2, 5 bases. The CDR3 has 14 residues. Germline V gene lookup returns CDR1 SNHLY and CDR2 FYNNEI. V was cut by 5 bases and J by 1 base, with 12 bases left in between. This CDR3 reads CASSSPWESYEQYF. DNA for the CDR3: TGTGCCAGCAGTTCTCCTTGGGAGTCCTACGAGCAGTACTTC.

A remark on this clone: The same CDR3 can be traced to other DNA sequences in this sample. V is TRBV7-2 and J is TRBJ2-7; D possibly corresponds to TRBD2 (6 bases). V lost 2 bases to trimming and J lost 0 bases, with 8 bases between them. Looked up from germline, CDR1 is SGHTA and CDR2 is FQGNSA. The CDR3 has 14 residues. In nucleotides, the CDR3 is TGTGCCAGCAGCTTAAAAGCGGGCTCCTACGAGCAGTACTTC. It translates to CASSLKAGSYEQYF.

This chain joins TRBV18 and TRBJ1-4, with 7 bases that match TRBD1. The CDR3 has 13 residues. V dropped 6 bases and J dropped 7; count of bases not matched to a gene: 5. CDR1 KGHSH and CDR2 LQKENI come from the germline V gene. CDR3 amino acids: CASSDRFFEKLFF. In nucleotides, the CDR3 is TGTGCCAGCTCGGACAGGTTCTTTGAAAAACTGTTTTTT. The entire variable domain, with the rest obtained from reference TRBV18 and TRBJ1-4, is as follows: NAGVMQNPRHLVRRRGQEARLRCSPMKGHSHVYWYRQLPEEGLKFMVYLQKENIIDESGMPKERFSAEFPKEGPSILRIQQVVRGDSAAYFCASSDRFFEKLFFGSGTQLSVL.